One T cell receptor beta chain is described in this entry. The table came from immunoSEQ multiplex PCR; TCRdb's copy has only in-frame clones and leaves some out. This table holds approximately 200,000 clones, 80% found once. This record comes from a study of blood T cell repertoires in COVID-19. The wider study: COVID-19 samples collected from the United States, Italy and Spain covered acute and convalescent phases.

Looked up from germline, CDR1 is KGHSH and CDR2 is LQKENI. This CDR3 spans 16 amino acids. V lost 2 bases and J 4 bases, leaving 18 bases between the germline ends. Sequenced material: peripheral blood. The chain has TRBV18 and TRBJ2-7; a possible D gene is TRBD2 (6 bases). The receptor was isolated from a human donor in a cohort sampled during active COVID-19. DNA of the CDR3: TGTGCCAGCTCACCAATATCTCCTAGCGATGCGTACGAGCAGTACTTC. It yields the protein CASSPISPSDAYEQYF.